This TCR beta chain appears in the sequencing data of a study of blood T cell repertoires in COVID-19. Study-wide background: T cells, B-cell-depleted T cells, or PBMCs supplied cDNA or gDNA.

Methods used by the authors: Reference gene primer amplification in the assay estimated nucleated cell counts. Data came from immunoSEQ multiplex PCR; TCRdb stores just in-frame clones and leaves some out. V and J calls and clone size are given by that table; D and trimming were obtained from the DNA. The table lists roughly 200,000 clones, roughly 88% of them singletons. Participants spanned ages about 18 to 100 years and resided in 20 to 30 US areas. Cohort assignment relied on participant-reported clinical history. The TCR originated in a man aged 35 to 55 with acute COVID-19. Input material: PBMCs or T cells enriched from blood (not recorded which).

In DNA form, the CDR3 reads TGTGCCAGCCGCGGACTCTCGTACCAAGAGACCCAGTACTTC. Protein sequence: CASRGLSYQETQYF. V and J are TRBV27 and TRBJ2-5, with D possibly matching TRBD2 (5 bases). The germline V and J ends were trimmed by 8 bases and 0 bases, with 13 bases remaining between them. Germline lookup yields CDR1 MNHEY and CDR2 SMNVEV (reference sequence). The CDR3 contains 14 residues.